This T cell receptor (beta chain) appears in the sequencing data of a study of T-cell memory formation after mild COVID-19 (dated by TCRdb to the early 2020s). Regarding the complete study: TCR sequence clusters from the two donors were largely donor specific. Longitudinal TCRalpha and TCRbeta repertoire sequencing tracked T-cell clones expanding and contracting after mild COVID-19 in a couple of donors. Two young, previously healthy adult volunteers made up the cohort, one male and one female. Beyond this particular receptor, the publication reports: Contracting CD4+ clones appeared mostly in the CM and EM memory subsets, whereas CD8+ clones were enriched in EMRA. SARS-CoV-2 specificity of the second-wave clones peaking on day 37 was not confirmed. Only a couple of mild cases were covered in the study, and larger cohorts including severe cases with pre-infection samples were considered necessary. The detection of some responding clones in pre-infection memory suggests that pre-existing cross-reactive memory T cells joined the SARS-CoV-2 response. Balanced CD4/CD8 phenotypes were observed for clones contracting from day 15 to 85, whereas a bias towards CD4+ was observed for a second wave of clones expanding from day 15 to 37.

The run used an Illumina NovaSeq 6000. Using 5'RACE with constant-segment primers, TCRalpha and TCRbeta cDNA libraries were constructed, with sample barcodes and unique molecular identifiers added in the process. RNA was extracted from every sample with Trizol reagent. Library amplification was performed in two PCR steps, and a second sample barcode and Illumina TruSeq adapters were introduced in the second step. The libraries were sequenced on an Illumina NovaSeq using 2 x 150 bp paired-end reads. The source study handled its data this way. With migec v1.2.7, reads were demultiplexed and then collapsed into UMI-guided consensus sequences. Using mixcr v2.1.11, UMI consensuses were aligned to TRA and TRB V and J templates and then assembled into clonotypes. A clonotype was counted as expanded or contracted only if both edgeR and NoisET called the change significant, with noise models trained on biological replicates. edgeR calls used a false discovery rate-adjusted p below 0.01 and a log2 fold-change threshold of 1. PCA with hierarchical clustering of max-normalized trajectories of the 1000 most abundant clonotypes was used as exploratory dynamics analysis. Separately sequenced CD4+ and CD8+ repertoires were used to assign a CD4 or CD8 phenotype to each responding clone. The public reads were quality trimmed at Q25 with fastp and then assembled into clones with MiXCR by TCRdb, keeping productive beta chains. For every CDR3 protein sequence, its rows merge into one entry that carries the most common genes and DNA. The V and J calls shown here were made by TCRdb, not taken from the authors' results. The sample table records around 390,000 distinct CDR3 sequences; about 16% of these occur just once. The ten largest clones take up approximately 21% of the sample.

PBMCs were isolated by Ficoll-Paque density gradient centrifugation. Remarks on this clonotype: Its antigen is not yet known. No quality values exist for individual bases; no much larger clone is one base distant.

The CDR3 numbers 14 residues from cysteine through phenylalanine. Here the CDR3 DNA is all that survives: 42 bases in frame from base 1. CDR1 and CDR2 are drawn from the germline V gene: MGHRA, YSYEKL. Trimming removed 1 base from V and 1 base from J, leaving 7 bases between the germline ends. The specimen was PBMCs or a T cell subset sorted from them (not recorded which). Here the chain combines TRBV4-1 and TRBJ1-1; the D gene is unclear. The receptor comes from a man between 18 and 35 years old who had mild COVID-19 (a few samples of this study predate the infection). The sample titles of this study are shuffled in the database, so cell type and time point are left out; the donor was told from shared clones. The DNA is TGCGCCAGCAGCCAAGTGGGATCGAACACTGAAGCTTTCTTT. This sequence encodes CASSQVGSNTEAFF.